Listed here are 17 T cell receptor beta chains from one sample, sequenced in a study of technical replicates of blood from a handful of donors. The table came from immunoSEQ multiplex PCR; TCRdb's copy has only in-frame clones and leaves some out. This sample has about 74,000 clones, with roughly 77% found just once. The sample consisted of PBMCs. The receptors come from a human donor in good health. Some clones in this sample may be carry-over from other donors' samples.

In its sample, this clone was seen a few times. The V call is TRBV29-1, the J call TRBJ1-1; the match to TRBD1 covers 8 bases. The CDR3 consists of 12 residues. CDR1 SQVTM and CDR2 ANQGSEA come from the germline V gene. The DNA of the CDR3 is TGCAGTGCCAGTGACAGGGGCACTGAAGCTTTCTTT. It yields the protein CSASDRGTEAFF.

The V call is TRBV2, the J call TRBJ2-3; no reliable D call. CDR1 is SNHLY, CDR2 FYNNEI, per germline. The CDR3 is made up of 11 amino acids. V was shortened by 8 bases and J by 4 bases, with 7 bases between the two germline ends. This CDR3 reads CASGHSDTQYF. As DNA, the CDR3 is TGTGCCAGCGGGCACTCAGATACGCAGTATTTT.

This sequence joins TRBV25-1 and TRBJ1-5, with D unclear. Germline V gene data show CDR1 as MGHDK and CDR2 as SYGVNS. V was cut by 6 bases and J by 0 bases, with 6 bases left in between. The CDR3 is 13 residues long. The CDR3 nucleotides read TGTGCCAGCAGCGCGAATAGCAATCAGCCCCAGCATTTT. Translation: CASSANSNQPQHF.

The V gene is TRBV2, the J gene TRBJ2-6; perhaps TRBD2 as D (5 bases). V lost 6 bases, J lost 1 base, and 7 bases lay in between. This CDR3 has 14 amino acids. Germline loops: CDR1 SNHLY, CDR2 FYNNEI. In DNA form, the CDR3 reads TGTGCCAGCAGGCGGGCGTCTGGGGCCAACGTCCTGACTTTC. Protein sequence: CASRRASGANVLTF.

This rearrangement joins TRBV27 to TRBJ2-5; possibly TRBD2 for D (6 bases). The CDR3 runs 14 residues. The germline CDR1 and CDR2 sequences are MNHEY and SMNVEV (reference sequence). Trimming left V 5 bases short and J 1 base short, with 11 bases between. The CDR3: CASSPRDFQETQYF. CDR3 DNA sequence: TGTGCCAGCAGTCCTCGGGACTTCCAAGAGACCCAGTACTTC.

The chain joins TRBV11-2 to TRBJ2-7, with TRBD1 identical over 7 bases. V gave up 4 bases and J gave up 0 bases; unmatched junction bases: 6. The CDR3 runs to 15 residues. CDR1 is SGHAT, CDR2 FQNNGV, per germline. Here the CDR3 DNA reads TGTGCCAGCAGCTCACTACAGGGGTCCTCCTACGAGCAGTACTTC. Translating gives CASSSLQGSSYEQYF.

The CDR3 nucleotides read TGTGCCAGCAGCTTAGTCACAGGCCCGACTCGAATCGAGCAGTACTTC. Translation gives CASSLVTGPTRIEQYF. V and J are TRBV7-2 and TRBJ2-7, with D perhaps TRBD1 (5 bases). Germline assignment: CDR1 SGHTA and CDR2 FQGNSA. Trimming took 1 base from V and 6 from J, leaving 19 bases between them. The CDR3 runs to 16 residues.

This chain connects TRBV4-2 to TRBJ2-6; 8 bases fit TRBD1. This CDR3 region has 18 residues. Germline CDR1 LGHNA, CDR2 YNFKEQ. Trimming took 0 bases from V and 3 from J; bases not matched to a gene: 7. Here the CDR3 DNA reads TGTGCCAGCAGCCAAGAGCCAGGGGGCGCGGGTGGGGCCAACGTCCTGACTTTC. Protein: CASSQEPGGAGGANVLTF.

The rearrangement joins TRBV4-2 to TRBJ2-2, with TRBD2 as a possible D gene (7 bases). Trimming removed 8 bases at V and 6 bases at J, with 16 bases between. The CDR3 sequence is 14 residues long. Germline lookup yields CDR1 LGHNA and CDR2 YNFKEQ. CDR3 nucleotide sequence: TGTGCCAGCGGAGGGGGGGAGGTAGCCGGGGAGCTGTTTTTT. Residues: CASGGGEVAGELFF.

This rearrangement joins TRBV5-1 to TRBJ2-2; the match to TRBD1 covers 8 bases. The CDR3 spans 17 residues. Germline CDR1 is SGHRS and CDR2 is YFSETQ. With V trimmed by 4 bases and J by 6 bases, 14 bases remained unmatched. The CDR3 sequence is CASSLTLQGVFSGELFF. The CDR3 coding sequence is TGCGCCAGCAGCCTAACCCTACAGGGGGTTTTTTCCGGGGAGCTGTTTTTT.

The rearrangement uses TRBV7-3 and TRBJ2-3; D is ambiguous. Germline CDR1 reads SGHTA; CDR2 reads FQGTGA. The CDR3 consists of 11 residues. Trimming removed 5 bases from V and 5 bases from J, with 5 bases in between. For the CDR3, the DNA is TGTGCCAGCAGCCCCCGAGATACGCAGTATTTT. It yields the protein CASSPRDTQYF. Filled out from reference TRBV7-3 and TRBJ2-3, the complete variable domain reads GAGVSQTPSNKVTEKGKYVELRCDPISGHTALYWYRQSLGQGPEFLIYFQGTGAADDSGLPNDRFFAVRPEGSVSTLKIQRTERGDSAVYLCASSPRDTQYFGPGTRLTVL.

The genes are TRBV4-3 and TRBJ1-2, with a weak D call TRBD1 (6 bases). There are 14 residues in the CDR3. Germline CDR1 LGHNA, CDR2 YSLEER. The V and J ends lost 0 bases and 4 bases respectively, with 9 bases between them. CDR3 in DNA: TGCGCCAGCAGCCAAGAGGACAGAGGCTATGGCTACACCTTC. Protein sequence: CASSQEDRGYGYTF.

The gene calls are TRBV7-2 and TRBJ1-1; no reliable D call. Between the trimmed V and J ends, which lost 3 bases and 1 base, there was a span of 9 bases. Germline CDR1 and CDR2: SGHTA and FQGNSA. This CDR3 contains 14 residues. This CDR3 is CASSLQRTNTEAFF. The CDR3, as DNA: TGTGCCAGCAGCTTGCAGCGGACGAACACTGAAGCTTTCTTT. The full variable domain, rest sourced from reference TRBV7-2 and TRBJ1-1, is GAGVSQSPSNKVTEKGKDVELRCDPISGHTALYWYRQSLGQGLEFLIYFQGNSAPDKSGLPSDRFSAERTGGSVSTLTIQRTQQEDSAVYLCASSLQRTNTEAFFGQGTRLTVV.

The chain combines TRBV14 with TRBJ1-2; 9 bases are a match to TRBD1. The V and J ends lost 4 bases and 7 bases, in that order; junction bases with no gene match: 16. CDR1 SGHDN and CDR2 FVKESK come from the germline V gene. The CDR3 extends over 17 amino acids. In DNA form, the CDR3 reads TGTGCCAGCAGCCCCTACAACCCGGGACAGGGATTGGGTGGCTACACCTTC. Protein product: CASSPYNPGQGLGGYTF.

The CDR3 spells CASSLAPGSEAFF. DNA for the CDR3: TGTGCCAGCTCACTTGCACCGGGTTCTGAAGCTTTCTTT. The chain recombines TRBV18 with TRBJ1-1; D unclear. Germline V CDR1 and CDR2: KGHSH, LQKENI. V dropped 4 bases and J dropped 6 bases, with 12 bases sitting between them. The CDR3 has 13 amino acids.

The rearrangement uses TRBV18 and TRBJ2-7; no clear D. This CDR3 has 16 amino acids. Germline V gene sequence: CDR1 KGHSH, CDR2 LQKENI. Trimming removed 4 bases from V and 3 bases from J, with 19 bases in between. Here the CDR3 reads CASSRLSQLTNYEQYF. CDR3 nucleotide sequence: TGTGCCAGCTCACGATTATCCCAGCTCACTAACTACGAGCAGTACTTC.

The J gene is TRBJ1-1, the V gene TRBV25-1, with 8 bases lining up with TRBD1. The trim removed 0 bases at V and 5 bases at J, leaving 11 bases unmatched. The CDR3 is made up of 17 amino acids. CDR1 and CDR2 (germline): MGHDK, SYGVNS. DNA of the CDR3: TGTGCCAGCAGTGAATATAGTGCCCAGGGGGCTCCGACTGAAGCTTTCTTT. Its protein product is CASSEYSAQGAPTEAFF.